One and the same sample provided the 25 T cell receptor beta chains below, sequenced in a study of beta chain features in type 1 diabetes. Sequenced material consisted of expressed TCRB transcripts (all of the isolated RNA was reverse transcribed). Only in-frame clones appear in the TCRdb table, and some are missing; sequencing was by immunoSEQ multiplex PCR. The data hold about 400,000 clones, with roughly 12% observed a single time. The sample taken for sequencing was naive CD4+ T cells from blood. These receptors all stem from a man aged 18 to 29 in good health.

The table lists this clone with a few counts. CDR3 sequence: CASSLAVGLALEQYF. CDR3 nucleotides: TGTGCCAGCAGCTTAGCGGTAGGACTAGCGCTCGAGCAGTACTTC. This chain links TRBV11-1 with TRBJ2-7; 9 bases match TRBD2. Germline V gene lookup returns CDR1 SGHAT and CDR2 FQDESV (reference sequence). CDR3 length: 15 residues. Trimming at V came to 0 bases and at J to 6 bases, leaving 6 bases not matched to a gene.

The chain couples TRBV6-7 to TRBJ2-7; D unresolved. TRBV6-7 is reported as an ORF; its role is uncertain. Trimming stripped 8 bases from V and 2 bases from J, with 13 bases between. This CDR3 has 13 residues. The CDR3 here is CASPSKLTYEQYF. The CDR3 DNA is TGTGCCAGCCCCTCGAAGCTCACCTACGAGCAGTACTTC.

The V and J genes are TRBV7-2 and TRBJ2-7; tentatively, D is TRBD2 (6 bases). This CDR3 is 13 amino acids long. V was cut by 6 bases and J by 6 bases, with 15 bases left in between. Germline V lookup: CDR1 SGHTA, CDR2 FQGNSA. The CDR3 DNA follows: TGTGCCAGCAGTGGCGGGGCCCCGGGCGAGCAGTACTTC. Translated, it gives CASSGGAPGEQYF. Combining the CDR3 with reference TRBV7-2 and TRBJ2-7 gives the whole variable domain GAGVSQSPSNKVTEKGKDVELRCDPISGHTALYWYRQSLGQGLEFLIYFQGNSAPDKSGLPSDRFSAERTGGSVSTLTIQRTQQEDSAVYLCASSGGAPGEQYFGPGTRLTVT.

The chain links TRBV10-3 to TRBJ2-1, with D possibly matching TRBD1 (6 bases). The CDR3 runs 13 residues. Germline V gene sequence: CDR1 ENHRY, CDR2 SYGVKD. The germline V and J ends were trimmed by 0 bases and 7 bases, with 7 bases remaining between them. This chain's CDR3 is CAISESTGNEQFF. CDR3 bases: TGTGCCATCAGTGAGTCAACAGGGAATGAGCAGTTCTTC.

This clone showed up just a few times. The chain is built from TRBV28 and TRBJ2-7; 11 bases align to TRBD2. Trimming took 5 bases from V and 10 from J; bases not matched to a gene: 4. The CDR3 has 12 residues. Germline V CDR1 and CDR2: MDHEN, SYDVKM. The CDR3 region is CASSQLAGVQYF. As DNA, the CDR3 is TGTGCCAGCAGTCAACTAGCGGGAGTTCAGTACTTC.

The chain recombines TRBV28 with TRBJ1-1, with unresolved D. The CDR3 runs 15 residues. Germline V lookup: CDR1 MDHEN, CDR2 SYDVKM. V was clipped by 3 bases and J by 1 base, with 12 bases between them. The CDR3 DNA sequence: TGTGCCAGCAGTTTTATAATTGGCGGGAACACTGAAGCTTTCTTT. Residues: CASSFIIGGNTEAFF. The variable domain in full, with the rest retrieved from reference TRBV28 and TRBJ1-1, is DVKVTQSSRYLVKRTGEKVFLECVQDMDHENMFWYRQDPGLGLRLIYFSYDVKMKEKGDIPEGYSVSREKKERFSLILESASTNQTSMYLCASSFIIGGNTEAFFGQGTRLTVV.

The DNA of the CDR3 is TGCAGCGTTGACGATACAGCATTTTCCGATGGCTACACCTTC. This codes for CSVDDTAFSDGYTF. The chain couples TRBV29-1 to TRBJ1-2; no definite D call. V was clipped by 3 bases and J by 6 bases, with 17 bases between them. The CDR3 extends over 14 amino acids. The germline V gene encodes CDR1 SQVTM and CDR2 ANQGSEA.

CDR3 protein: CASNQGREQYF. CDR3 nucleotides: TGTGCCAGCAACCAGGGGCGCGAGCAGTACTTC. This chain connects TRBV28 to TRBJ2-7; possible D gene TRBD1, 6 bases. Trimming removed 7 bases from V and 6 bases from J, with 10 bases in between. This CDR3 is built from 11 residues. Germline V gene data show CDR1 as MDHEN and CDR2 as SYDVKM.

This clone was recorded a few times. The V call is TRBV28, the J call TRBJ2-3; D is unclear. The CDR3 runs 12 residues. Trimming cost V 5 bases and J 0 bases, with 3 bases left between them. Germline-derived CDR1 and CDR2 are MDHEN and SYDVKM. The CDR3 reads CASSASTDTQYF. The CDR3 coding sequence is TGTGCCAGCAGTGCGAGCACAGATACGCAGTATTTT.

This clone was seen more than once but under ten times. V gene TRBV9 combines with J gene TRBJ2-5; 8 nucleotides line up with TRBD2. The V and J ends lost 4 bases and 2 bases, in that order; junction bases with no gene match: 13. CDR1 and CDR2 (germline): SGDLS, YYNGEE. The CDR3 is 17 residues long. The CDR3, as DNA: TGTGCCAGCAGCACCGGGGTAGCGGGGAGAGTACAAGAGACCCAGTACTTC. Translation: CASSTGVAGRVQETQYF.

This clone was seen a few times. The rearrangement links TRBV29-1 to TRBJ1-2; a possible D gene is TRBD1 (6 bases). Germline V gene lookup returns CDR1 SQVTM and CDR2 ANQGSEA. Trimming pared 0 bases from V and 3 bases from J, leaving 17 bases between. This CDR3 is 16 amino acids long. CDR3 nucleotide sequence: TGCAGCGTTGAAGATTGGAGTCATGCAGGGGACTATGGCTACACCTTC. Translating it yields CSVEDWSHAGDYGYTF.

This clone has just a few counts. V is TRBV30 and J is TRBJ1-5, with 7 bases identical to TRBD1. The CDR3 is made up of 14 amino acids. V trimming: 3 bases; J trimming: 2 bases; junction bases outside the gene matches: 4. CDR1 and CDR2 from the germline V gene are GTSNPN and SVGIG (reference sequence). Written as DNA, the CDR3 is TGTGCCTGGAGCAACACAGGGGGCAATCAGCCCCAGCATTTT. Translating gives CAWSNTGGNQPQHF.

This clone was detected only a few times. The sample has other DNA sequences that encode this CDR3 too. The V call is TRBV6-5, the J call TRBJ2-5; D unresolved. Between the trimmed V and J ends, which lost 0 bases and 4 bases, there was a span of 3 bases. The CDR3 covers 12 residues. Germline CDR1 MNHEY, CDR2 SVGAGI. CDR3 in amino acids: CASSYSRETQYF. CDR3 in DNA: TGTGCCAGCAGTTACTCGCGAGAGACCCAGTACTTC.

This clone was seen more than once but under ten times. The CDR3 nucleotides are TGTGCCAGCAGTTACGGGACTGGAACTAGCACAGATACGCAGTATTTT. Protein product: CASSYGTGTSTDTQYF. This chain links TRBV6-5 with TRBJ2-3; possible D gene TRBD2, 6 bases. CDR1 and CDR2 (germline): MNHEY, SVGAGI. The V end was cut by 2 bases, the J end by 0 bases, with 12 bases between. There are 16 residues in the CDR3.

The chain carries TRBV2 and TRBJ2-2; D possibly corresponds to TRBD1 (5 bases). In germline, CDR1 is SNHLY, CDR2 FYNNEI. This CDR3 region has 15 residues. V was shortened by 6 bases and J by 0 bases, with 11 bases between the two germline ends. CDR3 sequence (DNA): TGTGCCAGCAGGGGCGACAGTACGAACACCGGGGAGCTGTTTTTT. Amino acid sequence: CASRGDSTNTGELFF.

This chain joins TRBV30 and TRBJ2-1, with TRBD1 matching 7 bases. The V gene end was trimmed by 2 bases and the J gene end by 12 bases; junction bases not matched to a gene: 7. The CDR3 is made up of 12 amino acids. Looked up from germline, CDR1 is GTSNPN and CDR2 is SVGIG (reference sequence). CDR3 coding DNA: TGTGCCTGGAGTCCACGGACAGGTGGGCAGTTCTTC. It yields the protein CAWSPRTGGQFF.

In this sample, this clone turned up a few times. The rearrangement links TRBV5-1 to TRBJ1-1; possibly TRBD1 for D (5 bases). Trimming took 0 bases from V and 5 from J, leaving 14 bases between them. The germline gives CDR1 SGHRS, CDR2 YFSETQ. The CDR3 is 15 residues long. The CDR3 nucleotides read TGCGCCAGCAGCTTGGCTTCAGGGACTCGGACTGAAGCTTTCTTT. It specifies CASSLASGTRTEAFF.

This clone was seen a few times. The chain couples TRBV7-3 to TRBJ1-2, with TRBD1 matching 8 bases. The CDR3 spans 13 residues. CDR1 SGHTA and CDR2 FQGTGA come from the germline V gene. The V segment lost 5 bases and the J segment 6 bases; nucleotides outside the gene matches: 5. CDR3 nucleotides: TGTGCCAGCAGCATGACAGGGGTGCATGGCTACACCTTC. Translation gives CASSMTGVHGYTF.

The rearrangement joins TRBV7-2 to TRBJ2-1; 8 bases line up with TRBD1. V shed 5 bases, J shed 3 bases, and the junction held 6 bases outside the gene matches. The CDR3 has 15 residues. The germline V gene has CDR1 SGHTA and CDR2 FQGNSA. In DNA form, the CDR3 reads TGTGCCAGCAGCATCGACAGGGGCATCTACAATGAGCAGTTCTTC. It specifies CASSIDRGIYNEQFF.

The V call is TRBV28, the J call TRBJ2-5; possible D gene TRBD1, 5 bases. This CDR3 contains 14 residues. Per the germline V gene, CDR1 is MDHEN and CDR2 is SYDVKM. Deletions cut 5 bases from V and 5 bases from J, with 15 bases between. The DNA of the CDR3 is TGTGCCAGCAGTGAACAGGCTACAGTGGAGACCCAGTACTTC. It translates to CASSEQATVETQYF.

This clone came up a few times. This chain joins TRBV7-3 and TRBJ2-7; 7 positions match TRBD1. The length of the CDR3 is 12 residues. V lost 5 bases, J lost 6 bases, and 4 bases stayed unmatched. From germline, CDR1 is SGHTA and CDR2 FQGTGA. CDR3 coding DNA: TGTGCCAGCAGCCAAGACAGGGTCGAGCAGTACTTC. This encodes CASSQDRVEQYF.

This sequence joins TRBV7-9 and TRBJ2-7; 7 bases fit TRBD1. Germline V CDR1 and CDR2: SEHNR, FQNEAQ (reference sequence). The CDR3 sequence is 14 residues long. V lost 5 bases to trimming and J lost 5 bases; unmatched junction nucleotides: 9. As DNA, the CDR3 is TGTGCCAGCAGCCCCCGACAGGGAGTCAACGAGCAGTACTTC. It yields the protein CASSPRQGVNEQYF.

This clone appeared a few times. The CDR3 coding sequence is TGTGCCAGCAGCTTAGTCTCAGCGGGAGGGACCTACGAGCAGTACTTC. Protein sequence: CASSLVSAGGTYEQYF. The V gene is TRBV7-2, the J gene TRBJ2-7, with 10 nucleotides matching TRBD2. CDR3 length: 16 amino acids. Germline V lookup: CDR1 SGHTA, CDR2 FQGNSA. V lost 1 base, J lost 2 bases, and 5 bases stayed unmatched.

The V call is TRBV7-2, the J call TRBJ2-1, with 10 bases aligning to TRBD2. The V gene's germline CDR1 is SGHTA and CDR2 FQGNSA. V lost 6 bases, J lost 7 bases, and 12 bases stayed unmatched. The CDR3 spans 16 residues. CDR3 loop: CASRISGGADGNEQFF. The CDR3 bases are TGTGCCAGCAGAATCAGCGGGGGGGCCGATGGGAATGAGCAGTTCTTC.

This clone was counted between two and nine times. The rearrangement joins TRBV15 to TRBJ2-7; 10 bases map to TRBD2. V lost 8 bases, J lost 5 bases, and 12 bases stayed unmatched. There are 15 residues in the CDR3. The germline V gene encodes CDR1 LNHNV and CDR2 YYDKDF (reference sequence). CDR3: CATSPLAGVFHEQYF. The CDR3 DNA is TGTGCCACCTCACCCCTAGCGGGAGTCTTCCACGAGCAGTACTTC.